This T cell receptor beta chain appears in the sequencing data of a study of identical twins. General study results and limits: Models came in too low on out-of-frame TCR alpha sharing in monozygotic twins.

Only healthy Caucasians were included as donors. TCRdb re-called the 5' RACE reads through MiXCR, storing one row per CDR3 protein. The sample records about 530,000 distinct CDR3 sequences, about 20% being singletons. This clonotype showed up just a few times. Antigen: not known. The data also belong to a second study, concerning yellow fever vaccine responses in identical twins.

The sequence derives from a woman between 18 and 30 years old in good health. The sample taken for sequencing was CD4+ T cells sorted from blood.

CDR3 amino acids: CASSLGLTGAGNTIYF. CDR3 bases: TGTGCCAGCAGCTTAGGCCTGACAGGGGCAGGAAACACCATATATTTT. The genes are TRBV7-2 and TRBJ1-3; 8 positions agree with TRBD1. Germline assignment: CDR1 SGHTA and CDR2 FQGNSA. The V gene end was trimmed by 1 base and the J gene end by 4 bases; junction bases not matched to a gene: 6. The CDR3 runs to 16 residues. The entire variable domain, with the rest obtained from reference TRBV7-2 and TRBJ1-3, is as follows: GAGVSQSPSNKVTEKGKDVELRCDPISGHTALYWYRQSLGQGLEFLIYFQGNSAPDKSGLPSDRFSAERTGGSVSTLTIQRTQQEDSAVYLCASSLGLTGAGNTIYFGEGSWLTVV.